This T cell receptor beta chain was found in a study of T cells in localized non-small cell lung cancer. The study, taken as a whole, reports: Detection in adjacent lung was observed for a median 57 of the top 100 tumor clones.

With 5 bases removed from V and 7 bases from J, the gap between germline ends came to 11 bases. The CDR3 totals 12 residues. Germline V gene data show CDR1 as SEHNR and CDR2 as FQNEAQ (reference sequence). A remark on this clone: No antigen is known for it.

This table comes from immunoSEQ multiplex PCR, and its TCRdb copy is limited to in-frame clones, with some not included. The table records about 39,000 clones, roughly 83% of them present only once. The source is a woman between 35 and 70 years old with stage II squamous cell lung carcinoma. The sample consisted of PBMCs, taken before any cancer treatment. J is TRBJ2-5 and V is TRBV7-9; tentatively, D is TRBD2 (5 bases). For the CDR3, the DNA is TGTGCCAGCAGCCCTCCCGAGGGGACCCAGTACTTC. Translating it yields CASSPPEGTQYF. Full variable domain (rest looked up from reference TRBV7-9 and TRBJ2-5): DTGVSQNPRHKITKRGQNVTFRCDPISEHNRLYWYRQTLGQGPEFLTYFQNEAQLEKSRLLSDRFSAERPKGSFSTLEIQRTEQGDSAMYLCASSPPEGTQYFGPGTRLLVL.